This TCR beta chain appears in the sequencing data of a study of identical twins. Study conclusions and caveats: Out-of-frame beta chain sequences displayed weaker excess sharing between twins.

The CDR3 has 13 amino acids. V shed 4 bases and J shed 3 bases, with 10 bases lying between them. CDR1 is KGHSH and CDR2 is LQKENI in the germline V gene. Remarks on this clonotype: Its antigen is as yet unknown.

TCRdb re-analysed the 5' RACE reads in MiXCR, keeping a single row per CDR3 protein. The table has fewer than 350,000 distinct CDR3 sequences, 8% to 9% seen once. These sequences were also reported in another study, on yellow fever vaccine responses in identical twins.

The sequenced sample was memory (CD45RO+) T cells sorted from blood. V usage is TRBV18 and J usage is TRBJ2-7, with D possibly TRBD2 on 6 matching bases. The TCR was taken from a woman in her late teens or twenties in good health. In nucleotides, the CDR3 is TGTGCCAGCTCACGGGGGGACCTCTACGAGCAGTACTTC. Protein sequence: CASSRGDLYEQYF.